What follows are 3 T cell receptor beta chains derived from one specimen sequenced in a study of Graves' ophthalmopathy and Graves' hyperthyroidism. From RNA, the CDR3 regions of TCR beta chains were amplified and sequenced. HTBI-primed RT-PCR formed the first round, and a multiplex PCR formed the second. TCRdb called the multiplex PCR reads again in MiXCR, with one record for every CDR3 protein. The table lists 680,000 or so distinct CDR3 sequences, approximately 22% of them singletons. The sequenced sample consisted of peripheral blood. The receptors originated from a woman aged 18-30 years with stable Graves' hyperthyroidism. Some clones in this sample may be carry-over from other donors' samples.

This chain connects TRBV2 to TRBJ2-7; 12 bases align to TRBD1. Germline V gene data show CDR1 as SNHLY and CDR2 as FYNNEI. CDR3 length: 15 amino acids. J gave up 2 bases and V 8 bases, and 7 bases lay outside the gene matches. CDR3 loop: CASLPGTGGAYEQYF. The DNA for the CDR3 is TGTGCCAGCCTCCCTGGGACAGGGGGCGCCTACGAGCAGTACTTC. The variable domain in full, completed from reference TRBV2 and TRBJ2-7, reads EPEVTQTPSHQVTQMGQEVILRCVPISNHLYFYWYRQILGQKVEFLVSFYNNEISEKSEIFDDQFSVERPDGSNFTLKIRSTKLEDSAMYFCASLPGTGGAYEQYFGPGTRLTVT.

This sequence joins TRBV6-1 and TRBJ1-5; D is unclear. The CDR3 has 15 amino acids. V was shortened by 7 bases and J by 3 bases, with 16 bases between the two germline ends. CDR1 and CDR2 from the germline V gene are MNHNS and SASEGT. CDR3: CASNIQAGNNQPQHF. DNA of the CDR3: TGTGCCAGCAATATACAAGCAGGAAACAATCAGCCCCAGCATTTT.

In its sample, this clonotype was seen many times. V gene TRBV4-1 combines with J gene TRBJ2-7; TRBD2 matches at 8 bases. The CDR3 is 14 residues long. The ends lost 0 bases at V and 4 bases at J; junction bases unmatched: 2. Germline V lookup: CDR1 MGHRA, CDR2 YSYEKL. The CDR3 spells CASSQEREVYEQYF. The CDR3 region has the DNA TGCGCCAGCAGCCAAGAGCGGGAGGTATACGAGCAGTACTTC.